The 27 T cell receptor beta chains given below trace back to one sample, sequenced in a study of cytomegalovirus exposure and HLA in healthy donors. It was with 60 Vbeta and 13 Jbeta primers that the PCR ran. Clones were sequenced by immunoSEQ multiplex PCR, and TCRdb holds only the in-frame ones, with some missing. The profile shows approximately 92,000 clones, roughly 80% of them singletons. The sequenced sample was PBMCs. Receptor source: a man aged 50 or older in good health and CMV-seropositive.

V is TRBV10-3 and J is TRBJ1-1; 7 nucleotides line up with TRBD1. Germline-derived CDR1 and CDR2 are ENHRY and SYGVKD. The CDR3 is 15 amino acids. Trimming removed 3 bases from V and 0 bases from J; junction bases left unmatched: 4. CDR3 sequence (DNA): TGTGCCATCAGTGACTTGGGACAGATGAACACTGAAGCTTTCTTT. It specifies CAISDLGQMNTEAFF.

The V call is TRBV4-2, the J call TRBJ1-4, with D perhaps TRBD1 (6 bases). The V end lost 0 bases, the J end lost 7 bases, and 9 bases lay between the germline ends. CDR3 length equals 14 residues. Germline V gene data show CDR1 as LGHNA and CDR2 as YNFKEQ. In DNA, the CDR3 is TGTGCCAGCAGCCAAGATTTCAGGGGTGAAAAACTGTTTTTT. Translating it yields CASSQDFRGEKLFF.

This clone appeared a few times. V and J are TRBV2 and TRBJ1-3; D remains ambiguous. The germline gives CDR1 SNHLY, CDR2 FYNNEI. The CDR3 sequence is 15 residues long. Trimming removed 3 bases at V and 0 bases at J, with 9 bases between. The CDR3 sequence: CASSERQGSGNTIYF. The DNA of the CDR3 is TGTGCCAGCAGTGAGAGACAAGGCTCTGGAAACACCATATATTTT.

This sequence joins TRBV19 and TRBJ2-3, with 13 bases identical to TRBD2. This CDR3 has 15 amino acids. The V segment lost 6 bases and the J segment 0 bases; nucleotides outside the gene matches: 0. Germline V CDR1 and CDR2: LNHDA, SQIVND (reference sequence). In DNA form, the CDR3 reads TGTGCCAGTAGGACTAGCGGGGGGAGCACAGATACGCAGTATTTT. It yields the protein CASRTSGGSTDTQYF.

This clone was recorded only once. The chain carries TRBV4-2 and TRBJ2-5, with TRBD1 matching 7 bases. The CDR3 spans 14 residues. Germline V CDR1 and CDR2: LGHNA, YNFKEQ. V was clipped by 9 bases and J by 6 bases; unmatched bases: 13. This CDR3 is CASCKGAGDQTQYF. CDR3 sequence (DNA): TGTGCCAGTTGTAAGGGGGCTGGTGATCAGACCCAGTACTTC.

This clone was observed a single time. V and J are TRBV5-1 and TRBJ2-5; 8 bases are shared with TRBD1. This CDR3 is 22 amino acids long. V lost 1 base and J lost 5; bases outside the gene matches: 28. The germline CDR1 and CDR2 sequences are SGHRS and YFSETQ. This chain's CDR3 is CASSLPAVGNNGGQVSKETQYF. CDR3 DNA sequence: TGCGCCAGCAGCTTGCCTGCAGTTGGTAATAATGGGGGACAGGTAAGCAAGGAGACCCAGTACTTC.

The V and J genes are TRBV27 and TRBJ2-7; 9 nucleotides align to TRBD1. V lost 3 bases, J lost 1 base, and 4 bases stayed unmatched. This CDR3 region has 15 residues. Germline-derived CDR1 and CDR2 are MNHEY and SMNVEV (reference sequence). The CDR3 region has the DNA TGTGCCAGCAGTTTCGAGACAGGGGGTTCCTACGAGCAGTACTTC. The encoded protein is CASSFETGGSYEQYF.

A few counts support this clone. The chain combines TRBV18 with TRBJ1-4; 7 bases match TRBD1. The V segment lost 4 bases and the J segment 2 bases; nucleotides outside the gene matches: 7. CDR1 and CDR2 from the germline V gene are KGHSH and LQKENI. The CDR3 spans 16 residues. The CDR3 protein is CASSRWDSGTNEKLFF. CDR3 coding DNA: TGTGCCAGCTCACGGTGGGACAGCGGCACTAATGAAAAACTGTTTTTT.

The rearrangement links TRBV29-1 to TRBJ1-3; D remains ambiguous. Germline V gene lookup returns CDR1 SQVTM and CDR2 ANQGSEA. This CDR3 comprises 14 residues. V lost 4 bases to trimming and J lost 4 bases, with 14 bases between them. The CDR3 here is CSVVTGVMGNTIYF. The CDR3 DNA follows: TGCAGCGTTGTAACCGGGGTTATGGGAAACACCATATATTTT.

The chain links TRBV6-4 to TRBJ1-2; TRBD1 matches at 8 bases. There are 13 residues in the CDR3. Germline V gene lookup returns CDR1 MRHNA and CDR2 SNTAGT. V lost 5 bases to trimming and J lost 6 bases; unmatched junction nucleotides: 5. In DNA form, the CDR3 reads TGTGCCAGCAGTCCCGACAGGGGCAATGGCTACACCTTC. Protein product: CASSPDRGNGYTF.

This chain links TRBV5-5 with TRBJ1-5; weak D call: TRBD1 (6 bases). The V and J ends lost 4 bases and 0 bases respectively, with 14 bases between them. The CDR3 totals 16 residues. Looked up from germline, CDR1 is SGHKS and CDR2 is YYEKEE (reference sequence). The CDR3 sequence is CASSTQGDISNQPQHF. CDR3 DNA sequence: TGTGCCAGCAGCACCCAAGGGGACATTAGCAATCAGCCCCAGCATTTT.

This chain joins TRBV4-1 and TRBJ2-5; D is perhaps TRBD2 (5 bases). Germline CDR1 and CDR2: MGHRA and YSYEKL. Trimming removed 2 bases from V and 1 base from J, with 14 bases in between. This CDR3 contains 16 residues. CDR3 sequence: CASSQNPSGSQETQYF. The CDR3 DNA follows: TGCGCCAGCAGCCAAAACCCCTCGGGGTCCCAAGAGACCCAGTACTTC.

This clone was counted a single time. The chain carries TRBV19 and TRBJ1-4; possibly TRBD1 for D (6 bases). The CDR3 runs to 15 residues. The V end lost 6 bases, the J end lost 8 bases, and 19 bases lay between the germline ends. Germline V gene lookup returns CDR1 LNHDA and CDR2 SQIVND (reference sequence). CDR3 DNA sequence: TGTGCCAGTAGCAATCCGGGACAACTTCGAGAAAAACTGTTTTTT. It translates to CASSNPGQLREKLFF.

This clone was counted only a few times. CDR3 nucleotides: TGTGCCAGCAGCTTACCTAGCGGGGCTGGCGGGACGCAGTATTTT. Its translation: CASSLPSGAGGTQYF. The genes are TRBV7-3 and TRBJ2-3; TRBD2 aligns across 9 bases. The CDR3 extends over 15 amino acids. CDR1 is SGHTA and CDR2 is FQGTGA in the germline V gene. Trimming cost V 2 bases and J 9 bases; bases outside gene matches: 9.

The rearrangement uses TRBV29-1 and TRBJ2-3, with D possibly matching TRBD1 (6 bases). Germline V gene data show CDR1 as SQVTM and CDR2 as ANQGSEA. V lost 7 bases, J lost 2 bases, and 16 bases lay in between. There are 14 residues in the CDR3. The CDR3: CSGHTGQLTDTQYF. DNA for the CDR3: TGCAGCGGCCACACCGGACAGCTCACAGATACGCAGTATTTT.

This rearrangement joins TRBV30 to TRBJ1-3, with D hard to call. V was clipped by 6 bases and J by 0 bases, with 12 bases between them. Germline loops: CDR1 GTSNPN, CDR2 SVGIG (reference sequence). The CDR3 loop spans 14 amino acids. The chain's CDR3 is CACRVRGSGNTIYF. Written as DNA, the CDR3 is TGTGCCTGCCGCGTACGGGGCTCTGGAAACACCATATATTTT.

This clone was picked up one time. CDR3 sequence reads: CASSLAYPGGPLGTGELFF. For the CDR3, the DNA is TGTGCCAGCAGCTTAGCGTACCCCGGGGGGCCTTTAGGAACCGGGGAGCTGTTTTTT. V is TRBV7-6 and J is TRBJ2-2; D may be TRBD2 (7 bases). Germline loops: CDR1 SGHVS, CDR2 FNYEAQ. The ends were cut back, 0 bases at V and 5 bases at J, with 22 bases in the middle. The CDR3 spans 19 residues.

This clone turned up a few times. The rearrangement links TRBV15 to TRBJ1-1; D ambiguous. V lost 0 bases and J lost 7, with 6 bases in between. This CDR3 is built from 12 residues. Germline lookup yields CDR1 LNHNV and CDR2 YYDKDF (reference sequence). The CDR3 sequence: CATSRDRVEAFF. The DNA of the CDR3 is TGTGCCACCAGCAGAGATCGGGTTGAAGCTTTCTTT.

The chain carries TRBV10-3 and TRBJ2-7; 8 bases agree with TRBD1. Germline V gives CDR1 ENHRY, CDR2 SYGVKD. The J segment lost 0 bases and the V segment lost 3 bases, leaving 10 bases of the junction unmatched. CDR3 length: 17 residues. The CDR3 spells CAISDLLRTGTSYEQYF. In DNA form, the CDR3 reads TGTGCCATCAGTGATCTCCTTCGGACAGGGACCTCCTACGAGCAGTACTTC.

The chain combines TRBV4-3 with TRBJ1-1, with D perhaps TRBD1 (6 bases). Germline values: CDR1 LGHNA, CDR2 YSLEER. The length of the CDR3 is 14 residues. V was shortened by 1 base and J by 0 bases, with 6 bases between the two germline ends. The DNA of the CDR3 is TGCGCCAGCAGCCAAGGACAGGTGAACACTGAAGCTTTCTTT. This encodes CASSQGQVNTEAFF.

DNA for the CDR3: TGCGCCAGCAGCTACTCTTCCTACGAGCAGTACTTC. Translating gives CASSYSSYEQYF. V and J are TRBV5-1 and TRBJ2-7; D gene uncertain. The CDR3 contains 12 residues. Germline V gives CDR1 SGHRS, CDR2 YFSETQ. V was clipped by 3 bases and J by 1 base, with 5 bases between them.

The CDR3 loop reads CASSYGTLTDTQYF. CDR3 coding DNA: TGTGCCAGCAGTTATGGGACACTCACAGATACGCAGTATTTT. The chain couples TRBV6-5 to TRBJ2-3; possible D gene TRBD1, 6 bases. Germline V lookup: CDR1 MNHEY, CDR2 SVGAGI. The CDR3 extends over 14 amino acids. V was cut by 3 bases and J by 2 bases, with 9 bases left in between.

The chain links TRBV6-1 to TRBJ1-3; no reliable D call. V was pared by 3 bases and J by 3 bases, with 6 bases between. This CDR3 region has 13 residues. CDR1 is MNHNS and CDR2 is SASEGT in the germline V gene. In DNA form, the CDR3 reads TGTGCCAGCAGTGATTACTTTGGAAACACCATATATTTT. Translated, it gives CASSDYFGNTIYF.

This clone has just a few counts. CDR3 DNA sequence: TGTGCCACCAATGAGATGACAGGGACTGGCTACACCTTC. The encoded protein is CATNEMTGTGYTF. The chain links TRBV7-8 to TRBJ1-2; 7 bases agree with TRBD1. V lost 10 bases, J lost 7 bases, and 12 bases stayed unmatched. CDR3 length equals 13 residues. The V gene's germline CDR1 is SGHVS and CDR2 FQNEAQ.

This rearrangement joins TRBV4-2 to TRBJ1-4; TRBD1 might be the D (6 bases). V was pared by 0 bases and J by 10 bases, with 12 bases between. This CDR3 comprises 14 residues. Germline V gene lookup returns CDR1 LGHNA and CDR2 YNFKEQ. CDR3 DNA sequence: TGTGCCAGCAGCCAAGATCGACAGGACGTAAAACTGTTTTTT. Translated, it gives CASSQDRQDVKLFF.

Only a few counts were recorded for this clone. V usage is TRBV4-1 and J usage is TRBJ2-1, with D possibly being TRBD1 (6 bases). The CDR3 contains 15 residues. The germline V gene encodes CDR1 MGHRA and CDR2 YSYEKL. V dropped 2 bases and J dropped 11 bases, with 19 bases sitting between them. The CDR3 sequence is CASSQLQGPTRQQFF. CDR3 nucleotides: TGCGCCAGCAGCCAATTACAGGGCCCCACCCGTCAGCAGTTCTTC.

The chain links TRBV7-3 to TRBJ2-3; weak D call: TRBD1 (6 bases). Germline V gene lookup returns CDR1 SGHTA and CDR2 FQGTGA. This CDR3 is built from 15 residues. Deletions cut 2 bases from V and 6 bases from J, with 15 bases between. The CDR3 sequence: CASSLGGSRRDTQYF. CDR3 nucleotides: TGTGCCAGCAGCTTAGGGGGCTCCCGCCGGGATACGCAGTATTTT.